This TCR beta chain appears in the sequencing data of a study of T cells in Graves' hyperthyroidism and ophthalmopathy. Notes on the study in general: Blood samples included most of the expanded thyroid clonotypes exceeding 0.001. Ophthalmopathy got predicted by the model a median around 6.6 months before its onset.

This CDR3 region has 15 residues. The germline V and J ends were trimmed by 3 bases and 1 base, with 13 bases remaining between them. This clonotype was found many times. Its target is unknown. TCR beta CDR3 regions were amplified from RNA transcripts. First-round RT-PCR of the TCR CDR3 relied on the HTBI primer set. TCRdb reprocessed the multiplex PCR reads via MiXCR and lists one record per CDR3 protein. The sample holds almost 600,000 distinct CDR3 sequences, roughly 50% seen once. If no ophthalmopathy progression occurred within 18 months, Graves' hyperthyroidism was stable. Exclusions: uncontrolled infection, other autoimmune disease, pregnancy, lactation.

This chain links TRBV12-3 or TRBV12-4 with TRBJ2-7; no firm D call. The sequenced sample consisted of peripheral blood or thyroid tissue (not recorded which). The clonotype comes from a woman aged 18-35 years with Graves' hyperthyroidism. CDR3 DNA: TGTGCCAGCAGTTTTGTACTCACCGCATCCTACGAGCAGTACTTC. Amino acids: CASSFVLTASYEQYF.